The text below deals with one T cell receptor beta chain. Germline V CDR1 and CDR2: MNHEY, SMNVEV (reference sequence). This CDR3 contains 14 residues. Trimming stripped 2 bases from V and 1 base from J, with 7 bases between. Generated by immunoSEQ multiplex PCR, the TCRdb table keeps only in-frame clones and is missing some. Among tens of thousands of clones, 70% to 90% were seen once, and the ten largest hold approximately 12%. This specimen comes from a study of blood T cell repertoires in COVID-19. This chain links TRBV27 with TRBJ2-3; no clear D. The clonotype was recovered from a man in his sixties or seventies with active or convalescent COVID-19. Specimen: peripheral blood. The CDR3 reads CASSLTVRTDTQYF. CDR3 bases: TGTGCCAGCAGTTTAACTGTCCGCACAGATACGCAGTATTTT.